This T cell receptor beta chain originates from a study of blood T cells in healthy people across ages. This CDR3 is built from 12 residues. Germline V gene data show CDR1 as SGHAT and CDR2 as FQNNGV. V lost 5 bases and J lost 8, with 12 bases in between. The authors ran a second PCR of about 6 to 11 cycles using a sample-barcoded 5' primer and a J-beta primer mix. TCRdb itself ran the 5' RACE reads through MiXCR, one entry per CDR3 protein. The sample contains roughly 1,800,000 distinct CDR3 sequences, 49% of which appear only once. This clonotype was seen more than once but under ten times. The clonotype was recovered from a woman between 40 and 50 years old in good health. The chain is built from TRBV11-2 and TRBJ1-2; D not certain. The sequenced sample was blood. Here the CDR3 DNA reads TGTGCCAGCAGCGACGACCCCGGCGGCTACACCTTC. Amino acid sequence: CASSDDPGGYTF.